The T cell receptor (beta chain) described here comes from a study of neurological immune-mediated disorders. TCRdb re-called the 5' RACE reads through MiXCR, storing one row per CDR3 protein. Found here are around 76,000 distinct CDR3 sequences, roughly 10% of them singletons; the top ten hold 9.5% to 10%. A word on this clonotype: A read error is possible here, since a much larger clone lies one base away.

Time point given: longitudinal time-point 1 (baseline). The germline V gene has CDR1 SGHTA and CDR2 FQGNSA. CDR3 size: 15 residues. The gene calls are TRBV7-2 and TRBJ2-2; D is possibly TRBD2 (5 bases). The sequenced sample was PBMCs. The TCR originated in a man aged 25-45 years in good health. The DNA for the CDR3 is TGTGCCAGCAGCTTCGAACCCGCGAACACCGGGGAGCTGTTATTT. Translating gives CASSFEPANTGELLF.